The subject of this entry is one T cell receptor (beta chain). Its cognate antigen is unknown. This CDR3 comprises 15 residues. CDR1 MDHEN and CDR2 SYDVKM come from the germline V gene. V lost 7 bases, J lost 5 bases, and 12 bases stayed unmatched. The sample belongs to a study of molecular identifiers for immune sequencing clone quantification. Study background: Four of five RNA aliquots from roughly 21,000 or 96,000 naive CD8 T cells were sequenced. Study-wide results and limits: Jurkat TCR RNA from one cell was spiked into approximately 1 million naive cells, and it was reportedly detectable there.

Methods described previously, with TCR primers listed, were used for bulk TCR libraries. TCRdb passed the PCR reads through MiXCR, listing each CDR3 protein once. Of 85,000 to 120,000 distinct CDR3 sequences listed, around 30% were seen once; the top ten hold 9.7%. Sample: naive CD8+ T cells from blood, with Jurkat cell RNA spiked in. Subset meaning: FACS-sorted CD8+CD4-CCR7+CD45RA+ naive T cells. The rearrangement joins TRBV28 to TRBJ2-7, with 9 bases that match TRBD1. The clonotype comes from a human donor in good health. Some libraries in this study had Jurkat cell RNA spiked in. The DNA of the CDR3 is TGTGCCAGCAACAGAATGGGACAGGGAAGAGACGAGCAGTACTTC. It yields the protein CASNRMGQGRDEQYF.